One sample yielded the 19 T cell receptor beta chains listed below, sequenced in a study of shared clonotypes between healthy human individuals. Sequencing was performed with immunoSEQ multiplex PCR; in TCRdb, only in-frame clones are kept and a portion is missing. The sample lists about 1 million clones, about 75% occurring once. The sequenced sample was memory CD4+ T cells sorted from blood. Subset here: CD45RA-negative fraction. These receptors were obtained from a man in his late teens or twenties in good health.

With regard to this clone: Given a far larger clone just one base away, this is likely a sequencing read error. The genes are TRBV5-6 and TRBJ2-1, with TRBD2 matching over 12 bases. This CDR3 region has 14 residues. The V gene end was trimmed by 2 bases and the J gene end by 7 bases; junction bases not matched to a gene: 1. Germline V CDR1 and CDR2: SGHDT, YYEEEE. CDR3 amino acids: CASSFGLAGNEQFF. Written as DNA, the CDR3 is TGTGCCAGCAGCTTCGGACTAGCGGGAAATGAGCAGTTCTTC.

The chain has TRBV18 and TRBJ1-4; tentatively, D is TRBD1 (6 bases). Looked up from germline, CDR1 is KGHSH and CDR2 is LQKENI. This CDR3 spans 15 amino acids. The ends were cut back, 1 base at V and 4 bases at J, with 10 bases in the middle. The CDR3 region is CASSPRQEINEKLFF. CDR3 in DNA: TGTGCCAGCTCACCACGACAGGAGATTAATGAAAAACTGTTTTTT.

This chain joins TRBV7-3 and TRBJ2-1; D might be TRBD2 (6 bases). The CDR3 runs 14 residues. V lost 5 bases and J lost 10, with 18 bases in between. Germline CDR1 reads SGHTA; CDR2 reads FQGTGA. The CDR3 sequence is CASSPTYQGGEQFF. The CDR3 coding sequence is TGTGCCAGCAGCCCTACGTACCAGGGAGGAGAGCAGTTCTTC.

The chain is built from TRBV6-1 and TRBJ2-1; D possibly corresponds to TRBD2 (6 bases). There are 14 residues in the CDR3. V was clipped by 8 bases and J by 4 bases, with 15 bases between them. Germline V CDR1 and CDR2: MNHNS, SASEGT. The CDR3 DNA reads as TGTGCCAGCGGCCGGGCGGGGCCTTACAATGAGCAGTTCTTC. This encodes CASGRAGPYNEQFF.

This clone has just a few counts. The CDR3 loop is CASSSYRGGYGYTF. The CDR3 region has the DNA TGTGCCAGCAGTTCTTACAGAGGGGGCTATGGCTACACCTTC. The J gene is TRBJ1-2, the V gene TRBV27; D possibly corresponds to TRBD1 (6 bases). Per germline, CDR1 MNHEY and CDR2 SMNVEV (reference sequence). The CDR3 runs 14 residues. V was shortened by 4 bases and J by 4 bases, with 13 bases between the two germline ends.

V is TRBV18 and J is TRBJ2-6; no clear D. The germline V gene encodes CDR1 KGHSH and CDR2 LQKENI. This CDR3 spans 16 amino acids. V was shortened by 3 bases and J by 0 bases, with 9 bases between the two germline ends. The CDR3 reads CASSPQSNSGANVLTF. The CDR3 DNA reads TGTGCCAGCTCACCGCAGAGCAACTCTGGGGCCAACGTCCTGACTTTC.

V is TRBV5-5 and J is TRBJ1-4, with D possibly TRBD1 on 6 matching bases. The germline V gene has CDR1 SGHKS and CDR2 YYEKEE (reference sequence). V lost 0 bases and J lost 2, with 8 bases in between. The CDR3 extends over 15 amino acids. CDR3 coding DNA: TGTGCCAGCAGCTTGGATCAGGGGACTAATGAAAAACTGTTTTTT. Translated, it gives CASSLDQGTNEKLFF.

The CDR3 sequence: CASSLGVLDTGELFF. CDR3 DNA sequence: TGTGCCAGCAGCCTTGGAGTGCTGGACACCGGGGAGCTGTTTTTT. The chain links TRBV7-9 to TRBJ2-2; no clear D gene. CDR1 is SEHNR, CDR2 FQNEAQ, per germline (reference sequence). V lost 5 bases to trimming and J lost 3 bases, with 13 bases between them. The CDR3 is made up of 15 amino acids.

The chain couples TRBV5-4 to TRBJ2-3; either TRBD1 or TRBD2 may supply D (6 bases each). The CDR3 covers 15 residues. Germline lookup yields CDR1 SGHNT and CDR2 YYREEE (reference sequence). V gave up 0 bases and J gave up 5 bases, with 13 bases separating them. CDR3 amino acids: CASSLVSGAKDTQYF. DNA for the CDR3: TGTGCCAGCAGCTTGGTGTCGGGGGCGAAAGATACGCAGTATTTT.

The table lists this clone with many counts. The chain has TRBV30 and TRBJ2-1; TRBD2 agrees at 9 bases. Germline V gene sequence: CDR1 GTSNPN, CDR2 SVGIG (reference sequence). The CDR3 has 14 amino acids. The V and J ends lost 4 bases and 7 bases, in that order; junction bases with no gene match: 8. The CDR3 sequence is CAWNEGLATNEQFF. As DNA, the CDR3 is TGTGCCTGGAACGAAGGACTAGCGACTAATGAGCAGTTCTTC.

CDR3 loop: CTSSHHRDREGEPQHF. In nucleotides, the CDR3 is TGCACCAGCAGCCACCACCGAGACAGGGAGGGAGAGCCCCAGCATTTT. The chain is built from TRBV1 and TRBJ1-5. TRBV1 is noted as a pseudogene. This CDR3 contains 16 residues.

The genes are TRBV6-5 and TRBJ1-2, with 10 positions matching TRBD1. The CDR3 sequence is 12 residues long. V lost 8 bases to trimming and J lost 7 bases; unmatched junction nucleotides: 4. Looked up from germline, CDR1 is MNHEY and CDR2 is SVGAGI. The CDR3 reads CASGQGVGGYTF. The DNA for the CDR3 is TGTGCCAGCGGACAGGGGGTTGGTGGCTACACCTTC.

This clone appeared a few times. The chain combines TRBV19 with TRBJ2-1, with TRBD2 matching over 10 bases. Trimming removed 4 bases from V and 6 bases from J; junction bases left unmatched: 9. Germline CDR1 reads LNHDA; CDR2 reads SQIVND (reference sequence). CDR3 size: 16 residues. In DNA form, the CDR3 reads TGTGCCAGTAGTAGGGATAGCGGGGGGCCGGGCAATGAGCAGTTCTTC. Its translation is CASSRDSGGPGNEQFF.

The chain joins TRBV6-1 to TRBJ1-4, with TRBD1 matching over 9 bases. Germline CDR1 is MNHNS and CDR2 is SASEGT. The trim removed 7 bases at V and 8 bases at J, leaving 11 bases unmatched. The CDR3 totals 15 residues. In DNA, the CDR3 is TGTGCCAGCAAGGGACAGGGTGGGAAAGGCGAAAAACTGTTTTTT. Encoded protein: CASKGQGGKGEKLFF.

The V gene is TRBV5-4, the J gene TRBJ2-2, with 8 bases matching TRBD1. CDR3 length: 14 residues. J lost 1 base, V lost 10 bases, and 6 bases had no gene match. Germline V CDR1 and CDR2: SGHNT, YYREEE (reference sequence). The CDR3 DNA follows: TGTGCCGGACGGACAGGGAAGAACACCGGGGAGCTGTTTTTT. The encoded protein is CAGRTGKNTGELFF.

The chain's CDR3 is CASSGGLAGGDETQYF. In DNA, the CDR3 is TGTGCCAGCAGCGGGGGACTAGCGGGAGGGGACGAGACCCAGTACTTC. The rearrangement joins TRBV9 to TRBJ2-5; TRBD2 matches at 16 bases. Trimming cost V 3 bases and J 5 bases; bases outside gene matches: 4. Germline CDR1 reads SGDLS; CDR2 reads YYNGEE. CDR3 size: 16 residues.

In nucleotides, the CDR3 is TGTGCCAGCTCACCAACCTCCGGGAGGGGTGCCGGCTATACGCAGTATTTT. Its protein is CASSPTSGRGAGYTQYF. J is TRBJ2-3 and V is TRBV18, with 8 bases fitting TRBD2. The germline V gene encodes CDR1 KGHSH and CDR2 LQKENI. The CDR3 contains 17 residues. V lost 2 bases and J lost 7; bases outside the gene matches: 14.

The chain has TRBV10-3 and TRBJ1-4; maybe TRBD1 (5 bases). The germline gives CDR1 ENHRY, CDR2 SYGVKD. This CDR3 is 13 amino acids long. Trimming left V 6 bases short and J 4 bases short, with 9 bases between. Here the CDR3 reads CAISRDGNEKLFF. Written as DNA, the CDR3 is TGTGCCATCAGCCGGGACGGTAATGAAAAACTGTTTTTT.

The genes are TRBV7-8 and TRBJ1-2; D gene uncertain. The CDR3 runs to 16 residues. The germline V gene encodes CDR1 SGHVS and CDR2 FQNEAQ. The V gene lost 5 bases and the J gene lost 1 base, with 17 bases spanning the gap. In nucleotides, the CDR3 is TGTGCCAGCAGCCCTACTCCCAGCCTTATTAACTATGGCTACACCTTC. Encoded protein: CASSPTPSLINYGYTF.